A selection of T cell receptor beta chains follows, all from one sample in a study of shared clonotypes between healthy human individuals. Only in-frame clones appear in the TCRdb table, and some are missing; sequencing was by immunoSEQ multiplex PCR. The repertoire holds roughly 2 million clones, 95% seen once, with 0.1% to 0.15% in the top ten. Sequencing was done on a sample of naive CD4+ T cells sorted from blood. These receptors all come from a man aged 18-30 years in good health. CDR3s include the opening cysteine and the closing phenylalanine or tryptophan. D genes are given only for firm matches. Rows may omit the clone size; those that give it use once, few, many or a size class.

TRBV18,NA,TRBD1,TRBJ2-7,CASSPLSGTGGYEQYF,TGTGCCAGCTCACCATTATCCGGGACAGGGGGCTACGAGCAGTACTTC
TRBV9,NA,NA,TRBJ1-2,CASSPAGPAVYNYGYTF,TGTGCCAGCAGCCCAGCCGGGCCCGCGGTATATAACTATGGCTACACCTTC
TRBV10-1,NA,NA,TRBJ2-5,CASSESRETQYF,TGCGCCAGCAGTGAGTCACGAGAGACCCAGTACTTC
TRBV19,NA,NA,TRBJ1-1,CASSATQGNTEAFF,TGTGCCAGTAGTGCAACACAGGGGAACACTGAAGCTTTCTTT
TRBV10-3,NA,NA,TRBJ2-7,CATAVGEQINYEQYF,TGTGCCACCGCCGTAGGAGAACAGATCAACTACGAGCAGTACTTC
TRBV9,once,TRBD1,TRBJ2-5,CASSTWTGAGGETQYF,TGTGCCAGCAGCACCTGGACAGGGGCTGGGGGAGAGACCCAGTACTTC
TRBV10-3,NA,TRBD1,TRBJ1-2,CAISQGQGRVYGYTF,TGTGCCATCAGTCAAGGACAGGGGAGAGTCTATGGCTACACCTTC
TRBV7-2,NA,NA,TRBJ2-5,CASSLGRGRQETQYF,TGTGCCAGCAGCCTAGGACGTGGCCGCCAAGAGACCCAGTACTTC
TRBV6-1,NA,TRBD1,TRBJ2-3,CATFPGQGSDTQYF,TGTGCCACCTTTCCGGGACAGGGGTCAGATACGCAGTATTTT
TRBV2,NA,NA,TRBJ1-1,CASRAQAIRTEAFF,TGTGCCAGCAGGGCACAAGCGATAAGGACTGAAGCTTTCTTT
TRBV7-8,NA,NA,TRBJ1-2,CASSPVSGGYTF,TGTGCCAGCAGTCCCGTCTCAGGGGGCTACACCTTC
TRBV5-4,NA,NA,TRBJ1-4,CASSEGRSNEKLFF,TGTGCCAGCAGCGAGGGGAGGTCTAATGAAAAACTGTTTTTT
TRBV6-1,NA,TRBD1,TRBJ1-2,CASSEGFRGTNYGYTF,TGTGCCAGCAGTGAAGGTTTCAGGGGGACGAACTATGGCTACACCTTC
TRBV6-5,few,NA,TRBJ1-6,CASSPGDSPLHF,TGTGCCAGCAGCCCGGGGGATTCACCCCTCCACTTT
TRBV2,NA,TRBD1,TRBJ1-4,CARRDRGDEKLFF,TGTGCCCGAAGGGACAGGGGAGATGAAAAACTGTTTTTT
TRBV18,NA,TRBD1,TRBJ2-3,CASSPGGQGSDTQYF,TGTGCCAGCTCACCCGGAGGACAGGGTTCAGATACGCAGTATTTT
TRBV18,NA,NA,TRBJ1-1,CASSPGGRSTEAFF,TGTGCCAGCTCACCGGGGGGGCGGAGTACTGAAGCTTTCTTT
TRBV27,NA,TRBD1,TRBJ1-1,CASSWTGRGSTEAFF,TGTGCCAGCAGTTGGACAGGGAGGGGAAGCACTGAAGCTTTCTTT
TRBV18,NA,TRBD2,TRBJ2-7,CASSPPSGGPEQYF,TGTGCCAGCTCACCACCGTCGGGAGGGCCCGAGCAGTACTTC
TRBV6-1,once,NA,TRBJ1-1,CASSPRENTEAFF,TGTGCCAGCAGTCCGAGGGAGAACACTGAAGCTTTCTTT
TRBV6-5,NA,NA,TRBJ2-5,CASSYTGIQETQYF,TGTGCCAGCAGTTACACAGGAATCCAAGAGACCCAGTACTTC
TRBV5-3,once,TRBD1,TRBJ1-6,CARSLVGQGRLPLHF,TGTGCCAGAAGCTTGGTGGGACAGGGACGTTTGCCCCTCCACTTT
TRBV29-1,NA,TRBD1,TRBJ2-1,CSVGGQGSEQFF,TGCAGCGTTGGGGGACAGGGGTCTGAGCAGTTCTTC
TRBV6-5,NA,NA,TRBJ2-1,CASSSGGVGYNEQFF,TGTGCCAGCAGTTCGGGGGGCGTGGGATACAATGAGCAGTTCTTC
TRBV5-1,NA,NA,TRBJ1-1,CASSSLSSRNTEAFF,TGCGCCAGCAGCTCCCTCTCGTCCAGGAACACTGAAGCTTTCTTT
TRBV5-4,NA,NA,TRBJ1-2,CASSPRVVGGYTF,TGTGCCAGCAGCCCCAGGGTAGTTGGTGGCTACACCTTC
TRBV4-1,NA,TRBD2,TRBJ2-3,CASSLLAGGGTDTQYF,TGCGCCAGCAGCCTACTAGCGGGAGGCGGTACAGATACGCAGTATTTT
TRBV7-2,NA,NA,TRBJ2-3,CASSLITDTQYF,TGTGCCAGCAGCCTTATTACAGATACGCAGTATTTT
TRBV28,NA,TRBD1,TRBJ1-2,CASHRGQGYTF,TGTGCCAGCCACAGGGGGCAGGGCTACACCTTC
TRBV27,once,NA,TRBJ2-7,CASARGQWGEQYF,TGTGCCAGCGCCAGAGGCCAATGGGGCGAGCAGTACTTC
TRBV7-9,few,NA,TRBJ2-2,CASSFRTGELFF,TGTGCCAGCAGCTTCAGGACCGGGGAGCTGTTTTTT
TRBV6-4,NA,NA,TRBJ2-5,CASTPGGAQETQYF,TGTGCCAGCACCCCAGGGGGGGCGCAAGAGACCCAGTACTTC
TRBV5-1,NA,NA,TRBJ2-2,CASRGPTPNTGELFF,TGCGCCAGCAGGGGGCCAACTCCCAACACCGGGGAGCTGTTTTTT
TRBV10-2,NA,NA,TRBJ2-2,CASSEWSTGELFF,TGCGCCAGCAGTGAGTGGAGCACCGGGGAGCTGTTTTTT
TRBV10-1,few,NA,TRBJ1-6,CASSDPGRNSPLHF,TGCGCCAGCAGTGATCCAGGGAGGAATTCACCCCTCCACTTT
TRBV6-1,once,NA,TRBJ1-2,CASGYNYGYTF,TGTGCCAGCGGATACAACTATGGCTACACCTTC
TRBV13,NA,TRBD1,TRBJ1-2,CASSPGQGSYGYTF,TGTGCCAGCAGCCCAGGACAGGGTAGCTATGGCTACACCTTC
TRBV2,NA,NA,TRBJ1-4,CASSAGVADREKLFF,TGTGCCAGCAGTGCGGGGGTGGCAGATCGAGAAAAACTGTTTTTT
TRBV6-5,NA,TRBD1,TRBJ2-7,CASSRQGITIYEQYF,TGTGCCAGTTCCCGACAGGGCATAACGATCTACGAGCAGTACTTC
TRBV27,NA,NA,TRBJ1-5,CASSQAGSQPQHF,TGTGCCAGCAGTCAGGCAGGATCTCAGCCCCAGCATTTT
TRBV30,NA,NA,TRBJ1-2,CAWSVLSGYGYTF,TGTGCCTGGAGTGTACTTTCAGGTTATGGCTACACCTTC
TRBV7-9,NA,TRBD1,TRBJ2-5,CASSEQGSRETQYF,TGTGCCAGCAGCGAACAGGGGTCGAGGGAGACCCAGTACTTC
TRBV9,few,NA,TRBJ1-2,CASSVVDRDRRYTF,TGTGCCAGCAGCGTAGTTGATAGGGACCGGCGCTACACCTTC
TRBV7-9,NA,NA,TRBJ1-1,CASRNLGAENTEAFF,TGTGCCAGCAGGAATCTCGGGGCAGAGAACACTGAAGCTTTCTTT
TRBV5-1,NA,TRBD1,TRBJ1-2,CASSLASGQGRYGYTF,TGCGCCAGCAGCTTGGCCTCGGGACAGGGGCGCTATGGCTACACCTTC
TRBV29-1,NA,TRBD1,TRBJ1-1,CSVDSGTGGTEAFF,TGCAGCGTTGATTCCGGGACAGGGGGCACTGAAGCTTTCTTT
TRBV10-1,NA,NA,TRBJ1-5,CASSEGNQPQHF,TGCGCCAGCAGTGAAGGCAATCAGCCCCAGCATTTT
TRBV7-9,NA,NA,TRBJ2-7,CASSLVGIGQSYEQYF,TGTGCCAGCAGCTTAGTCGGCATCGGACAGTCCTACGAGCAGTACTTC
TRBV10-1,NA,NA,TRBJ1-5,CAREGQSNQPQHF,TGCGCCAGAGAGGGCCAAAGCAATCAGCCCCAGCATTTT
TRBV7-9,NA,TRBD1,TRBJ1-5,CASSREGAGNQPQHF,TGTGCCAGCAGCAGGGAGGGGGCTGGCAATCAGCCCCAGCATTTT
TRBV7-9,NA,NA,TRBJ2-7,CASSLGGWDEQYF,TGTGCCAGCAGCTTGGGTGGGTGGGACGAGCAGTACTTC
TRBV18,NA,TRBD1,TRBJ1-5,CASSLQGAYQPQHF,TGTGCCAGCTCACTACAGGGGGCGTATCAGCCCCAGCATTTT
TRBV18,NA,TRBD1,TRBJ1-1,CASSPFEQGLITEAFF,TGTGCCAGCTCACCCTTCGAACAGGGGCTTATCACTGAAGCTTTCTTT
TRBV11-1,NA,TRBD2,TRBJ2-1,CASSPAAGAYNEQFF,TGTGCCAGCAGTCCAGCCGCGGGGGCCTACAATGAGCAGTTCTTC
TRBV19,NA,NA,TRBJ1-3,CATRLGGNAGNTIYF,TGTGCCACCCGCCTCGGAGGGAACGCAGGAAACACCATATATTTT
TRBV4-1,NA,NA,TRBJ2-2,CASSKVGGIYTGELFF,TGCGCCAGCAGCAAGGTCGGCGGGATCTACACCGGGGAGCTGTTTTTT
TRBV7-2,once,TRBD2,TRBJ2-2,CASSLLAGVTGELFF,TGTGCCAGCAGCTTACTAGCGGGAGTAACCGGGGAGCTGTTTTTT
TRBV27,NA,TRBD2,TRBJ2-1,CASSRSSGSASGEQFF,TGTGCCAGCAGTCGTTCTAGCGGGAGCGCATCGGGAGAGCAGTTCTTC
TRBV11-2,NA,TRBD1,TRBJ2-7,CASSPQQGGPYEQYF,TGTGCCAGCAGCCCCCAACAGGGGGGCCCCTACGAGCAGTACTTC